This T cell receptor beta chain is from a study of blood T cells in healthy people across ages. Sample-barcoded 5' priming and a J-beta primer mix drove a second PCR of 7 to 11 cycles. TCRdb independently ran MiXCR on the 5' RACE reads; one entry per CDR3 protein. Of over 1,500,000 distinct CDR3 sequences in the sample, approximately 39% were seen once. The CDR3 runs to 14 residues. Between the trimmed V and J ends, which lost 7 bases and 1 base, there was a span of 13 bases. Germline V lookup: CDR1 LGHNT, CDR2 FRNRAP. This clonotype was counted between two and nine times. The source is a human donor in good health. The chain employs TRBV12-5 and TRBJ2-5; D not certain. Sample: blood. This CDR3 reads CASDLDGSQETQYF. DNA of the CDR3: TGTGCTAGTGACCTGGACGGATCCCAAGAGACCCAGTACTTC.